This TCR beta chain was recovered during a study of T cells in women clearing cervical HPV infection. Study observations and caveats: CIN3+ cases had significantly higher TCR repertoire richness than controls, but evenness did not differ. Each sample's T-cell count was unknown, possibly confounding richness.

Genomic DNA, averaging roughly 1,200 ng per sample, yielded TCR beta CDR3 via immunoSEQ. Clones were sequenced by immunoSEQ multiplex PCR, and TCRdb holds only the in-frame ones, with some missing. Here the sample table reports more than 20,000 clones. A word on this clone: What it binds is not known.

The TCR comes from a woman between 18 and 75 years old with a cervical HPV16 infection that either progressed to CIN3+ or cleared (not recorded which). Sequencing was done on a sample of blood buffy coat.

The CDR3 here is CAISDRGPYEQYF. CDR3 DNA (partial): TGTGCCATCAGTGACAGGGGACCCTACGAG. This rearrangement joins TRBV10-3 to TRBJ2-7; the D gene is possibly TRBD1 (6 bases). The read terminates 3 residues before the CDR3 end, so the remaining end is supplied by the germline J gene. Trimming pared 3 bases from V and 2 bases from J, leaving 8 bases between. This CDR3 contains 13 residues. Per germline, CDR1 ENHRY and CDR2 SYGVKD.